These T cell receptor beta chains were read from a single sample in a study of blood T cell repertoires in COVID-19. Repertoires were generated with immunoSEQ multiplex PCR, while TCRdb's copy carries only in-frame clones and drops some. The table shows some 370,000 clones, with almost 90% occurring only once. Input material: peripheral blood. These receptors came from a man aged 18 to 30 with active or convalescent COVID-19. CDR3s include the opening cysteine and the closing phenylalanine or tryptophan. D genes are given only for firm matches. Not all rows give a size; the values are once, few, many and, for expanded clones, a class.

d_gene,v_gene,abundance,j_gene,CDR3nt,CDR3aa
TRBD1,TRBV5-1,-,TRBJ1-4,TGCGCCAGCAGCCCTCGACAGGGTCGGGAAAAACTGTTTTTT,CASSPRQGREKLFF
-,TRBV11-2,-,TRBJ2-3,TGTGCCAGCAAGCAGGGTCCTAGCACAGATACGCAGTATTTT,CASKQGPSTDTQYF
-,TRBV19,-,TRBJ1-6,TGTGCCAGTAGTATAGAAGAGAATTCACCCCTCCACTTT,CASSIEENSPLHF
TRBD1,TRBV7-3,few,TRBJ2-6,TGTGCCAGCAGCGCCGGGACAGTCTCATTCTCTGGGGCCAACGTCCTGACTTTC,CASSAGTVSFSGANVLTF
TRBD1,TRBV7-2,-,TRBJ1-5,TGTGCCAGCAGCCAGGGGGCCCCCAATCAGCCCCAGCATTTT,CASSQGAPNQPQHF
-,TRBV14,-,TRBJ1-2,TGTGCCAGCAGCCAAGACGGACTAAGGGGCTACACCTTC,CASSQDGLRGYTF
TRBD1,TRBV6-5,-,TRBJ2-3,TGTGCCAGCAGTTACCGACAGGGGATCTACACAGATACGCAGTATTTT,CASSYRQGIYTDTQYF
-,TRBV6-5,-,TRBJ2-3,TGTGCCAGCAGCCTAAGAATGGCAGATACGCAGTATTTT,CASSLRMADTQYF
-,TRBV2,-,TRBJ2-1,TGTGCCAGCAGCCGGGGTGAAAAGGTTGAGCAGTTCTTC,CASSRGEKVEQFF
-,TRBV2,-,TRBJ1-3,TGTGCCAGCAGTGATACCGGGTATGGAAACACCATATATTTT,CASSDTGYGNTIYF
TRBD1,TRBV28,-,TRBJ1-5,TGTGCCAGCAGTTTATATGGGACAGGGAGTAGCAATCAGCCCCAGCATTTT,CASSLYGTGSSNQPQHF
-,TRBV7-9,-,TRBJ1-3,TGTGCCAGCAGCTTAGGGGTCGGCGGCTCTGGAAACACCATATATTTT,CASSLGVGGSGNTIYF
-,TRBV27,-,TRBJ1-6,TGTGCCAGCAGTCTCAGTAATTATAATTCACCCCTCCACTTT,CASSLSNYNSPLHF
-,TRBV27,-,TRBJ2-7,TGTGCCAGCAGTTTTGGGCAGAACTACGAGCAGTACTTC,CASSFGQNYEQYF
TRBD1,TRBV18,once,TRBJ2-7,TGTGCCAGCTCACGAGGGACAGCTACGGGCTACGAGCAGTACTTC,CASSRGTATGYEQYF
TRBD1,TRBV18,few,TRBJ1-6,TGTGCCAGCTCAGGGACAGGATTTAATTCACCCCTCCACTTT,CASSGTGFNSPLHF
TRBD1,TRBV7-2,-,TRBJ1-3,TGTGCCAGCAGCTTAGCGGGACAGGCCCTCGCTGGAAACACCATATATTTT,CASSLAGQALAGNTIYF
TRBD1,TRBV5-4,-,TRBJ1-2,TGTGCCAGCAGCCAGACGGACAGGAACTATGGCTACACCTTC,CASSQTDRNYGYTF
TRBD1,TRBV4-1,-,TRBJ1-2,TGCGCCAGCAGCCAAGGGCAGGACAGGGGCTATGGCTACACCTTC,CASSQGQDRGYGYTF
-,TRBV4-1,-,TRBJ1-1,TGCGCCAGCAGTGGACTCATGAACACTGAAGCTTTCTTT,CASSGLMNTEAFF
-,TRBV6-5,-,TRBJ1-3,TGTGCCAGCAGACCGCAGGGGAGGGTCGGAAACACCATATATTTT,CASRPQGRVGNTIYF
-,TRBV27,-,TRBJ2-1,TGTGCCATCCGCCTTTCGGCCCGACAGGTACGGGAGCAGTTCTTC,CAIRLSARQVREQFF
TRBD1,TRBV7-2,-,TRBJ2-5,TGTGCCAGCAGCAGTTCCGGGACAGGGCAAGAGACCCAGTACTTC,CASSSSGTGQETQYF
-,TRBV7-7,-,TRBJ2-5,TGTGCCAGCAGCCCGGGGTTCGGGGGCCAAGAGACCCAGTACTTC,CASSPGFGGQETQYF
TRBD1,TRBV7-3,-,TRBJ2-5,TGTGCCAGCAGCGTTTACAGGGGAGAGACCCAGTACTTC,CASSVYRGETQYF
TRBD1,TRBV11-1,-,TRBJ1-2,TGTGCCAGCAGCCAGGGACAGGGGGATGGCTACACCTTC,CASSQGQGDGYTF
-,TRBV30,-,TRBJ2-4,TGTGCCTGGAAAAAAAGAGGCATTCAGTACTTC,CAWKKRGIQYF
TRBD1,TRBV27,-,TRBJ2-7,TGTGCCAGCAGAACGACAGGGGGAAGCGAGCAGTACTTC,CASRTTGGSEQYF
-,TRBV27,-,TRBJ2-1,TGTGCCAGCAGTCTAATTGGGGGGGGCCGGAATGAGCAGTTCTTC,CASSLIGGGRNEQFF
TRBD2,TRBV7-3,-,TRBJ2-3,TGTGCCAGCAGCTACCTGGGACTAGCGGGTTCAGATACGCAGTATTTT,CASSYLGLAGSDTQYF
-,TRBV9,-,TRBJ1-6,TGTGCCAGCAGCCCACAGGACACCTATAATTCACCCCTCCACTTT,CASSPQDTYNSPLHF
-,TRBV7-7,-,TRBJ2-2,TGTGCCAGCAGCTTAGACAGTTCCACCGGGGAGCTGTTTTTT,CASSLDSSTGELFF
TRBD2,TRBV11-2,-,TRBJ2-1,TGTGCCAGCAGCTTATTTAGCGGGGGGGCCCGTGAGCAGTTCTTC,CASSLFSGGAREQFF
-,TRBV4-3,-,TRBJ1-5,TGCGCCAGCAGCCAAGATCTACAGGTGAGCAATCAGCCCCAGCATTTT,CASSQDLQVSNQPQHF
-,TRBV3-1/TRBV3-2,once,TRBJ1-2,TGTGCCAGCAGCCATCGGACAGCAAACTATGGCTACACCTTC,CASSHRTANYGYTF
TRBD1,TRBV27,-,TRBJ2-7,TGTGCCAGCAGTCCGATAGTGGGACAGGGGTTACACGAGCAGTACTTC,CASSPIVGQGLHEQYF